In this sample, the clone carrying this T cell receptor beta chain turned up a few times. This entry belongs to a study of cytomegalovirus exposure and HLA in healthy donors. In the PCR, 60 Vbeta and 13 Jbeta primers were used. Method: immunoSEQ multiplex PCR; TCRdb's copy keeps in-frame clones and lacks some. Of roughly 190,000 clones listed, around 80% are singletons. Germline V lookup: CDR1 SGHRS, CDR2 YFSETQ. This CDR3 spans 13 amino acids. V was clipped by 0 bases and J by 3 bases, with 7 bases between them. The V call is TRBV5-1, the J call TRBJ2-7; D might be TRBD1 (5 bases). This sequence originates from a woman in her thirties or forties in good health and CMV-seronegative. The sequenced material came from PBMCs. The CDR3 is CASSLDRSYEQYF. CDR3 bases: TGCGCCAGCAGCTTGGACAGGAGCTACGAGCAGTACTTC.